A single T cell receptor beta chain is shown here with its context. Its antigen is undetermined. Assay: immunoSEQ multiplex PCR; the TCRdb copy retains only in-frame clones and omits some. Of 100,000 to 150,000 clones in the sample, just over 85% were seen once. This entry comes from a study of T cell responses to AZD1222 COVID-19 vaccine. Study-level results: CD4 TCRs covered the whole spike, strongest at regions 160-218 and 743-854. The study identified only five to seven AZD1222 recipients as seropositive at baseline. Clonal diversity was possibly underestimated, and the donors were mostly white British, with more females. Two AZD1222 administrations were followed by greater Spike-specific TCR breadth and depth.

The germline gives CDR1 SGHDN, CDR2 FVKESK. V lost 0 bases and J lost 0; bases outside the gene matches: 12. The CDR3 contains 20 residues. This receptor was identified in an adult in good health. The input for sequencing was peripheral blood, taken on day 0 of AZD1222 vaccination. This sequence joins TRBV14 and TRBJ2-3; the match to TRBD2 covers 10 bases. As DNA, the CDR3 is TGTGCCAGCAGCCAAGATCCTCGGACTAGCGGAGGAACTAGCACAGATACGCAGTATTTT. Translating it yields CASSQDPRTSGGTSTDTQYF.